Each of the 15 T cell receptor beta chains below was sequenced from the same sample in a study of blood T cell repertoires in COVID-19. Profiled with immunoSEQ multiplex PCR; TCRdb holds only in-frame clones, not every one. The sample holds approximately 150,000 clones, roughly 80% seen once. Material: PBMCs or T cells enriched from blood (not recorded which). Source of these receptors: a middle-aged woman with acute COVID-19.

The chain has TRBV7-9 and TRBJ1-6, with D possibly TRBD1 on 6 matching bases. The CDR3 extends over 18 amino acids. The V gene's germline CDR1 is SEHNR and CDR2 FQNEAQ (reference sequence). V dropped 1 base and J dropped 5 bases, with 18 bases sitting between them. CDR3 DNA sequence: TGTGCCAGCAGCTTAGAGGGTATCCGGACAGTGAATAATTCACCCCTCCACTTT. It is translated as CASSLEGIRTVNNSPLHF.

The CDR3 bases are TGTGCCAGCAGCTTGGAAGCGGGAGGCTACAATGAGCAGTTCTTC. Its translation is CASSLEAGGYNEQFF. V usage is TRBV5-4 and J usage is TRBJ2-1; 9 bases are shared with TRBD2. Germline V CDR1 and CDR2: SGHNT, YYREEE (reference sequence). The CDR3 is 15 residues long. V gave up 0 bases and J gave up 3 bases; unmatched junction bases: 1.

The J gene is TRBJ2-2, the V gene TRBV3-1 (or the pseudogene TRBV3-2); 7 bases match TRBD2. The CDR3 runs 15 residues. Germline assignment: CDR1 LGHDT and CDR2 YNNKEL (reference sequence). The J segment lost 9 bases and the V segment lost 0 bases, leaving 7 bases of the junction unmatched. The CDR3 bases are TGTGCCAGCAGCCAAGATATGCGGGAGACTCGGGAGCTGTTTTTT. Translating gives CASSQDMRETRELFF.

This clone has just one count. The chain has TRBV3-1 (or the pseudogene TRBV3-2) and TRBJ1-1; D not certain. V was pared by 2 bases and J by 1 base, with 8 bases between. The CDR3 runs 14 residues. Germline values: CDR1 LGHDT, CDR2 YNNKEL (reference sequence). CDR3 DNA sequence: TGTGCCAGCAGCCAACCGGGAGGGAACACTGAAGCTTTCTTT. This sequence encodes CASSQPGGNTEAFF.

The count of this clone is one. J is TRBJ2-2 and V is TRBV9; 9 positions agree with TRBD2. This CDR3 region has 14 residues. Per the germline V gene, CDR1 is SGDLS and CDR2 is YYNGEE. V shed 4 bases and J 7 bases; nucleotides not matched to a gene: 5. Written as DNA, the CDR3 is TGTGCCAGCAGCCTGACTAGCGGACGCGGGGAGCTGTTTTTT. This encodes CASSLTSGRGELFF.

This chain uses TRBV5-4 with TRBJ2-7; D unresolved. Trimming removed 0 bases at V and 0 bases at J, with 7 bases between. Germline V gives CDR1 SGHNT, CDR2 YYREEE (reference sequence). The CDR3 sequence is 14 residues long. The chain's CDR3 is CASSLGVGSYEQYF. The CDR3 DNA sequence: TGTGCCAGCAGCTTGGGTGTCGGCTCCTACGAGCAGTACTTC.

This chain uses TRBV9 with TRBJ1-5; no clear D. This CDR3 comprises 15 residues. V was cut by 4 bases and J by 7 bases, with 18 bases left in between. Germline CDR1 is SGDLS and CDR2 is YYNGEE. Written as DNA, the CDR3 is TGTGCCAGCAGCCTGACGGGGAATTCCAAACAGCCCCAGCATTTT. Residues: CASSLTGNSKQPQHF.

This clone was seen only once. The chain is built from TRBV19 and TRBJ1-5; D uncertain. V was cut by 2 bases and J by 3 bases, with 5 bases left in between. The V gene's germline CDR1 is LNHDA and CDR2 SQIVND (reference sequence). The CDR3 contains 13 residues. This chain's CDR3 is CASSINNNQPQHF. The DNA for the CDR3 is TGTGCCAGTAGTATAAACAACAATCAGCCCCAGCATTTT.

This clone was picked up many times. The rearrangement uses TRBV10-2 and TRBJ2-3; 10 nucleotides line up with TRBD1. Germline CDR1 and CDR2: WSHSY and SAAADI. The ends lost 10 bases at V and 6 bases at J; junction bases unmatched: 7. This CDR3 has 13 residues. CDR3 sequence reads: CATLTGGSDTQYF. The DNA for the CDR3 is TGCGCCACCCTGACAGGGGGCAGTGATACGCAGTATTTT.

The chain links TRBV5-1 to TRBJ1-2; D might be TRBD1 (6 bases). Germline loops: CDR1 SGHRS, CDR2 YFSETQ. Trimming cost V 3 bases and J 5 bases, with 14 bases left between them. The CDR3 contains 14 residues. The DNA for the CDR3 is TGCGCCAGCAGCTCGGACAGTACTACTTATGGCTACACCTTC. It codes for CASSSDSTTYGYTF.

The chain couples TRBV4-1 to TRBJ2-7, with 9 nucleotides matching TRBD1. This CDR3 is built from 16 residues. The ends lost 3 bases at V and 4 bases at J; junction bases unmatched: 10. The germline V gene has CDR1 MGHRA and CDR2 YSYEKL. The CDR3 DNA sequence: TGCGCCAGCAGCCACGTACCACAGGGGGCTAGGTACGAGCAGTACGTC. Protein product: CASSHVPQGARYEQYV.

The chain employs TRBV11-2 and TRBJ1-1, with TRBD1 as a possible D gene (6 bases). The germline V gene encodes CDR1 SGHAT and CDR2 FQNNGV. CDR3 length: 12 amino acids. The ends were cut back, 5 bases at V and 6 bases at J, with 10 bases in the middle. The CDR3 protein is CASSNRVAEAFF. DNA of the CDR3: TGTGCCAGCAGCAACAGGGTCGCTGAAGCTTTCTTT.

This sequence joins TRBV7-9 and TRBJ1-3, with D uncertain. This CDR3 has 13 residues. The V gene lost 2 bases and the J gene lost 4 bases, with 6 bases spanning the gap. Germline CDR1 reads SEHNR; CDR2 reads FQNEAQ (reference sequence). CDR3 protein: CASSLTLGNTIYF. CDR3 DNA sequence: TGTGCCAGCAGCTTAACTTTGGGAAACACCATATATTTT.

The chain has TRBV11-2 and TRBJ2-7; 10 nucleotides match TRBD2. The CDR3 is made up of 18 amino acids. V was pared by 1 base and J by 3 bases, with 12 bases of the junction left unmatched. The germline V gene has CDR1 SGHAT and CDR2 FQNNGV. The CDR3, as DNA: TGTGCCAGCAGCTTAGTCCCGACTAGCGGGTCTCCCGTCTACGAGCAGTACTTC. This gives the protein CASSLVPTSGSPVYEQYF.

The chain is built from TRBV2 and TRBJ2-1; D might be TRBD2 (5 bases). The CDR3 extends over 13 amino acids. Germline CDR1 reads SNHLY; CDR2 reads FYNNEI. Trimming pared 8 bases from V and 6 bases from J, leaving 14 bases between. The CDR3 here is CASRVYAGNEQFF. The CDR3, as DNA: TGTGCCAGCCGGGTTTACGCGGGCAATGAGCAGTTCTTC.